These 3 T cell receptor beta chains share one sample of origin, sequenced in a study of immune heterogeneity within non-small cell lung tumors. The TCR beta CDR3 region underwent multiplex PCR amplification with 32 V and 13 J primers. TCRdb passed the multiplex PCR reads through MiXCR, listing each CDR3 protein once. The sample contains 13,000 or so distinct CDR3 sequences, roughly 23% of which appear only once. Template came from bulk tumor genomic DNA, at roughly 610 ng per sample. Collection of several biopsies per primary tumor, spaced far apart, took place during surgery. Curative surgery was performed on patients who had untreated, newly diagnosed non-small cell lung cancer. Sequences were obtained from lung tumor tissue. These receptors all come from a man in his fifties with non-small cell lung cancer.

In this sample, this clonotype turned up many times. CDR3 DNA: TGTGCCAGCAGCCTATATAAGGGCACTGAAGCTTTCTTT. The encoded protein is CASSLYKGTEAFF. The chain carries TRBV6-1 and TRBJ1-1, with unresolved D. The CDR3 loop spans 13 amino acids. Germline V gene sequence: CDR1 MNHNS, CDR2 SASEGT. Trimming shortened V by 6 bases and J by 4 bases, and 12 bases separated the two germline ends.

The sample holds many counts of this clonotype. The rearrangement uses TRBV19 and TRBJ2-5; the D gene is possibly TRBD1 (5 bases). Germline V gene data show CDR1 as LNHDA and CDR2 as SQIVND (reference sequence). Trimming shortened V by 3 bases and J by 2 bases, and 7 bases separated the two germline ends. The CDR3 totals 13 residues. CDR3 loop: CASSMDIQETQYF. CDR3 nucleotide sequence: TGTGCCAGTAGTATGGACATTCAAGAGACCCAGTACTTC.

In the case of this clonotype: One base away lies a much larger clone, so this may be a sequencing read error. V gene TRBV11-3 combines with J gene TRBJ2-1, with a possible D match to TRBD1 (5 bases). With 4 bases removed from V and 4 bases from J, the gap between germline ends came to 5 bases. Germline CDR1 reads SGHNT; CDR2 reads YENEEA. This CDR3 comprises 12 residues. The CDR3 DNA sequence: TGTGCCAGCAGCTCAGGGTACAATGAGCAGTTCTTC. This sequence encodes CASSSGYNEQFF.